This TCR beta chain emerged from a study of metastatic and nonmetastatic thyroid tumors. With V trimmed by 0 bases and J by 0 bases, 2 bases remained unmatched. The CDR3 loop spans 15 amino acids. Germline V gene data show CDR1 as SGHRS and CDR2 as YFSETQ. Prior to thyroid surgery, none of the patients had received any treatment. MiXCR reprocessed the PCR reads for TCRdb. Altogether around 19,000 clones are present, approximately 31% being singletons, with the ten largest covering around an eighth. The receptor was derived from a female donor with papillary thyroid cancer or a benign thyroid nodule (not recorded which). Some clones in this sample may be carry-over from other donors' samples. V is TRBV5-1 and J is TRBJ2-7, with 8 bases matching TRBD1. Input material: blood. The CDR3 DNA sequence: TGCGCCAGCAGCTTGGGGGACAGGTTCTCCTACGAGCAGTACTTC. It is translated as CASSLGDRFSYEQYF.